This note documents a single T cell receptor beta chain sequence. Its target is unknown. The data belong to a study of T cell responses to AZD1222 COVID-19 vaccine. The study's findings and limits: Donors were largely white British and mainly female; clonal diversity was possibly underestimated. CD4 TCRs linked to vaccination spanned spike, dominating at 160-218 and 743-854. Seropositive AZD1222 recipients at baseline numbered only five or six.

Clones were sequenced by immunoSEQ multiplex PCR, and TCRdb holds only the in-frame ones, with some missing. Here the sample spans about 120,000 clones, approximately 92% being singletons. CDR1 is MGHRA and CDR2 is YSYEKL in the germline V gene. V shed 1 base and J shed 6 bases, with 10 bases lying between them. This CDR3 has 13 residues. This specimen was peripheral blood, taken 28 days after the second AZD1222 dose. This receptor was identified in an adult who received the AZD1222 COVID-19 vaccine. The chain links TRBV4-1 to TRBJ2-7, with D maybe TRBD1 (5 bases). In DNA, the CDR3 is TGCGCCAGCAGCCAAGTAACAGGCCCCGAGCAGTACTTC. It translates to CASSQVTGPEQYF.